This T cell receptor beta chain was captured by sequencing in a study of T cell repertoires in cytomegalovirus infection. Study observations and caveats: The ex vivo response was dominated by HLA-C-restricted CMV-specific TCR beta clonotypes.

Trimming cost V 4 bases and J 2 bases, with 10 bases left between them. The CDR3 has 14 amino acids. The germline gives CDR1 MNHEY, CDR2 SVGAGI. MiXCR was run by TCRdb on the reads, yielding one entry per CDR3 protein. The sample records some 310,000 distinct CDR3 sequences, roughly 25% being singletons. As regards this clonotype: Its antigen is still unknown.

This sequence joins TRBV6-5 and TRBJ2-3, with D tentatively TRBD1 (5 bases). This TCR came from a human donor in good health (CMV status not recorded). Some clones in this sample may be carry-over from other donors' samples. Sample: cultured PBMCs, taken from culture after CMV antigen stimulation. In nucleotides, the CDR3 is TGTGCCAGCAGTTCCCAGGGATTCACAGATACGCAGTATTTT. It codes for CASSSQGFTDTQYF.